Following are 30 T cell receptor beta chains from one sample sequenced in a study of T cell clonality in common variable immunodeficiency (dated by TCRdb to the mid-2010s). Library preparation was by the immunoSEQ multiplex PCR assay. TCRdb mirrors the immuneACCESS table, restricted to in-frame sequences. Some clones are absent from its copies; in checked studies, under half trace to an unresolved V gene, and the reason for the others is unknown. In this sample, around 34,000 clones appear, none counted once only. 0.95% of the sample is in the top ten clones. Sequenced material: peripheral blood mononuclear cells. Receptors originate from a person aged 18 to 70 in good health.

This clone was detected many times. The CDR3 goes on 3 residues after the read ends, and that part is filled in from the germline J gene. The gene calls are TRBV7-2 and TRBJ2-5; TRBD1 might be the D (6 bases). The CDR3 consists of 14 residues. V was shortened by 5 bases and J by 0 bases, with 10 bases between the two germline ends. In germline, CDR1 is SGHTA, CDR2 FQGNSA. Incomplete CDR3 DNA: TGTGCCAGCAGCCCTCCAGGGGACCAAGAGACC. This encodes CASSPPGDQET. In full, the CDR3 reads CASSPPGDQETQYF.

With respect to this clone: The sequence runs out 3 residues before the end of the CDR3; the remainder is reconstructed from the germline J gene. This chain links TRBV5-1 with TRBJ2-1; D possibly corresponds to TRBD1 (6 bases). Trimming removed 4 bases from V and 3 bases from J, with 11 bases in between. Germline assignment: CDR1 SGHRS and CDR2 YFSETQ. The CDR3 contains 14 residues. CDR3 protein: CASSMDSLYNEQFF. The CDR3 DNA, read in part, is TGCGCCAGCAGCATGGACAGCCTCTACAATGAG.

The sample holds many counts of this clone. The CDR3 is cut off 3 residues early in the read; its end comes from the germline J gene. The chain employs TRBV6-2 or TRBV6-3 and TRBJ1-1; D call uncertain. Per the germline V gene, CDR1 is MNHEY and CDR2 is SVGEGT. V was shortened by 2 bases and J by 1 base, with 14 bases between the two germline ends. This CDR3 contains 16 residues. The CDR3 is CASSYTGNQPNTEAFF. CDR3 DNA (partial): TGTGCCAGCAGTTACACGGGGAATCAGCCGAACACTGAA.

This clone was seen many times. The sequence runs out 3 residues before the end of the CDR3; the remainder is reconstructed from the germline J gene. The rearrangement joins TRBV20-1 to TRBJ1-2; 7 nucleotides align to TRBD1. The CDR3 covers 12 residues. Looked up from germline, CDR1 is DFQATT and CDR2 is SNEGSKA (reference sequence). The V segment lost 3 bases and the J segment 5 bases; nucleotides outside the gene matches: 3. CDR3 loop: CSASAGGYGYTF. Incomplete CDR3 DNA: TGCAGTGCTAGCGCAGGGGGATATGGC.

This clone showed up many times. The read is 3 residues too short to cover the CDR3 end, so that end is filled in from the germline J gene. This sequence joins TRBV6-2 or TRBV6-3 and TRBJ1-6; TRBD1 might be the D (5 bases). Germline-derived CDR1 and CDR2 are MNHEY and SVGEGT. V lost 4 bases, J lost 7 bases, and 8 bases lay in between. This CDR3 comprises 13 residues. The CDR3 DNA, read in part, is TGTGCCAGCAGTTGGGGGGTGAATTCACCC. This gives the protein CASSWGVNSP. The CDR3 in full is CASSWGVNSPLHF.

This clone has a count of ten or more. The observed sequence ends 3 residues before the CDR3 terminus, with the missing tail filled in from the germline J gene. This chain joins TRBV10-3 and TRBJ1-1; 8 nucleotides agree with TRBD1. V shed 4 bases, J shed 6 bases, and the junction held 7 bases outside the gene matches. The CDR3 runs 14 residues. Germline CDR1 ENHRY, CDR2 SYGVKD. The part of the CDR3 DNA that was read is TGTGCCATCAGTGGGACAGGGACTTACGCTGAA. This gives the protein CAISGTGTYAE. In full, the CDR3 reads CAISGTGTYAEAFF.

At least ten counts were recorded for this clone. The read stops 3 residues short of the end of the CDR3; the missing end is completed from the germline J gene. The chain joins TRBV2 to TRBJ1-6; D is perhaps TRBD1 (5 bases). This CDR3 has 16 amino acids. The V gene's germline CDR1 is SNHLY and CDR2 FYNNEI. Trimming shortened V by 1 base and J by 4 bases, and 11 bases separated the two germline ends. CDR3 loop: CASSEGGTAYNSPLHF. The covered CDR3 bases are TGTGCCAGCAGTGAAGGGGGGACTGCTTATAATTCACCC. The variable domain in full, completed from reference TRBV2 and TRBJ1-6, reads EPEVTQTPSHQVTQMGQEVILRCVPISNHLYFYWYRQILGQKVEFLVSFYNNEISEKSEIFDDQFSVERPDGSNFTLKIRSTKLEDSAMYFCASSEGGTAYNSPLHFGNGTRLTVT.

In this sample, this clone turned up many times. The DNA ends 3 residues before the CDR3 does, and the rest of the CDR3 is filled in from the germline J gene. The chain carries TRBV6-2 or TRBV6-3 and TRBJ2-3, with 7 bases that match TRBD2. V lost 6 bases, J lost 6 bases, and 9 bases stayed unmatched. Looked up from germline, CDR1 is MNHEY and CDR2 is SVGEGT. The CDR3 contains 14 residues. CDR3 in amino acids: CASSPATSPDTQYF. The DNA read from the CDR3 is TGTGCCAGCAGCCCCGCGACTAGCCCCGATACG.

This clone has at least ten counts. The CDR3 extends 3 residues past the end of the read, so its final part is completed from the germline J gene. This rearrangement joins TRBV13 to TRBJ2-7, with TRBD2 matching 14 bases. The CDR3 has 19 amino acids. Germline values: CDR1 PRHDT, CDR2 FYEKMQ (reference sequence). V lost 0 bases and J lost 5; bases outside the gene matches: 12. The sequenced part of the CDR3 DNA is TGTGCCAGCAGCTTAGGAGGACTAGCGGGGGGCGTGTCTAGCCACGAG. It codes for CASSLGGLAGGVSSHE. In full, the CDR3 reads CASSLGGLAGGVSSHEQYF.

In this sample, this clone turned up many times. The CDR3 end is not reached by the read, which stops 3 residues before it; the germline J gene fills it in. V gene TRBV19 combines with J gene TRBJ2-7; the match to TRBD1 covers 12 bases. Germline trimming cut 0 bases from V and 6 bases from J; bases unmatched to any gene: 15. Germline loops: CDR1 LNHDA, CDR2 SQIVND (reference sequence). The CDR3 is 19 amino acids. The sequenced part of the CDR3 DNA is TGTGCCAGTAGTATAGACGAATCACTCACCGGGACAGGGGGCGGCGAG. Amino acid sequence: CASSIDESLTGTGGGE. The entire CDR3 is CASSIDESLTGTGGGEQYF.

At least ten counts were recorded for this clone. The CDR3 extends 3 residues past the end of the read, so its final part is completed from the germline J gene. The genes are TRBV20-1 and TRBJ2-1; D perhaps matches TRBD2 (7 bases). The germline V and J ends were trimmed by 0 bases and 6 bases, with 15 bases remaining between them. CDR3 length: 15 amino acids. Germline V gene sequence: CDR1 DFQATT, CDR2 SNEGSKA (reference sequence). The CDR3 protein is CSARDRRGGANEQFF. The covered CDR3 bases are TGCAGTGCTAGAGACCGTAGGGGGGGGGCCAATGAG.

The sample holds many counts of this clone. The sequenced part of the CDR3 DNA is TGTGCCAGCAGCCCTAACCTGGGACTAGCGGGAGGGCCGGATACG. It yields the protein CASSPNLGLAGGPDT. The entire CDR3 is CASSPNLGLAGGPDTQYF. This rearrangement joins TRBV3-1 (or the pseudogene TRBV3-2) to TRBJ2-3, with 16 bases aligning to TRBD2. Read data end 3 residues before the CDR3 end; the end is taken from the germline J gene. Germline lookup yields CDR1 LGHDT and CDR2 YNNKEL (reference sequence). The CDR3 loop spans 18 amino acids. The V and J ends lost 4 bases and 6 bases, in that order; junction bases with no gene match: 10.

This clone was counted many times. The read comes to an end 3 residues before the CDR3 does, leaving the germline J gene to fill in the end. The chain joins TRBV12-5 to TRBJ2-3; tentative D call: TRBD2 (6 bases). Deletions cut 4 bases from V and 8 bases from J, with 7 bases between. From germline, CDR1 is LGHNT and CDR2 FRNRAP. This CDR3 is 11 amino acids long. Partial CDR3 DNA: TGTGCTAGTGGTTCTAGCGCTACG. Translating it yields CASGSSAT. The CDR3 in full is CASGSSATQYF.

This clone was observed at least ten times. With the read ending 3 residues before the CDR3 end, the germline J gene is used to fill in that end. This chain connects TRBV4-2 to TRBJ2-3; TRBD2 matches at 7 bases. Germline CDR1 LGHNA, CDR2 YNFKEQ. V lost 0 bases and J lost 6; bases outside the gene matches: 6. The CDR3 has 15 residues. The CDR3 loop is CASSQEERGGDTQYF. The CDR3 bases that were read are TGTGCCAGCAGCCAAGAGGAACGGGGAGGGGATACG.

This clone was counted ten times or more. With the read ending 3 residues before the CDR3 end, the germline J gene is used to fill in that end. The V gene is TRBV24-1, the J gene TRBJ2-3; maybe TRBD1 (6 bases). CDR1 and CDR2 from the germline V gene are KGHDR and SFDVKD. CDR3 length: 13 amino acids. V was pared by 3 bases and J by 3 bases, with 6 bases between. The CDR3 loop reads CATSDRGTDTQYF. The DNA read from the CDR3 is TGTGCCACCAGTGATAGGGGGACAGATACG.

This clone was counted at least ten times. Coverage ceases 3 residues before the CDR3 finishes, and the germline J gene fills in the end. This chain uses TRBV5-1 with TRBJ2-1, with D maybe TRBD2 (5 bases). Trimming left V 4 bases short and J 3 bases short, with 11 bases between. Germline CDR1 SGHRS, CDR2 YFSETQ. The CDR3 length is 14 residues. The part of the CDR3 DNA that was read is TGCGCCAGCAGCGCGGGCATATTCTACAATGAG. It is translated as CASSAGIFYNE. The full CDR3 protein reads CASSAGIFYNEQFF.

This clone appeared many times. The DNA ends 3 residues before the CDR3 does, and the rest of the CDR3 is filled in from the germline J gene. V and J are TRBV12-3 or TRBV12-4 and TRBJ2-1; TRBD2 aligns across 10 bases. The CDR3 has 16 residues. After removal of 8 bases from V and 0 bases from J, the junction contained 7 bases not matched to a gene. CDR3 loop: CASQLAGPYSYNEQFF. The CDR3 bases that were read are TGTGCCAGCCAACTAGCGGGACCGTACTCCTACAATGAG.

This clone has ten or more counts. The read ends 3 residues early relative to the CDR3; the germline J gene fills the gap. The gene calls are TRBV5-1 and TRBJ2-1, with 9 nucleotides matching TRBD1. The junction had 6 bases not matched to a gene; V was cut back by 4 bases and J by 7 bases. The CDR3 is made up of 14 amino acids. CDR1 and CDR2 from the germline V gene are SGHRS and YFSETQ. CDR3 protein: CASSGGDRANEQFF. Incomplete CDR3 DNA: TGCGCCAGCAGCGGAGGGGACAGGGCGAATGAG.

Many counts were recorded for this clone. This chain's CDR3 is CASSPSSHSSSYNSPLHF. The part of the CDR3 DNA that was read is TGTGCCAGCTCCCCTTCAAGTCACTCGAGCTCCTATAATTCACCC. The gene calls are TRBV18 and TRBJ1-6, with no clear D. The CDR3 end is not reached by the read, which stops 3 residues before it; the germline J gene fills it in. Between the trimmed V and J ends, which lost 6 bases and 0 bases, there was a span of 18 bases. This CDR3 comprises 18 residues. Germline CDR1 and CDR2: KGHSH and LQKENI.

This clone was picked up many times. The read stops 3 residues short of the end of the CDR3; the missing end is completed from the germline J gene. The identical CDR3 is also encoded by other nucleotide sequences in the sample. The rearrangement links TRBV19 to TRBJ1-2; tentative D call: TRBD1 (5 bases). The CDR3 runs 13 residues. Germline loops: CDR1 LNHDA, CDR2 SQIVND (reference sequence). V was trimmed by 7 bases and J by 4 bases, leaving 13 bases between them. Partial CDR3 DNA: TGTGCCAGTACGTTAGGGGTGCGCTATGGC. As protein: CASTLGVRYG. The full-length CDR3 reads as CASTLGVRYGYTF.

This clone was seen at least ten times. CDR3 DNA, as far as it was read: TGTGCCACCGCGTGGCGGTCTGACACAGATACG. This codes for CATAWRSDTDT. The full CDR3 protein reads CATAWRSDTDTQYF. This chain uses TRBV19 with TRBJ2-3; D gene unclear. The read ends 3 residues shy of where the CDR3 ends; the end is completed using the germline J gene. Germline V lookup: CDR1 LNHDA, CDR2 SQIVND (reference sequence). V was trimmed by 10 bases and J by 2 bases, leaving 16 bases between them. CDR3 length: 14 amino acids.

In its sample, this clone was seen many times. The read halts 3 residues ahead of the CDR3 end, with the missing end drawn from the germline J gene. This rearrangement joins TRBV5-1 to TRBJ1-2, with TRBD1 identical over 7 bases. Trimming cost V 4 bases and J 3 bases; bases outside gene matches: 9. In germline, CDR1 is SGHRS, CDR2 YFSETQ. There are 15 residues in the CDR3. CDR3 sequence reads: CASSLRTGKDYGYTF. The DNA read from the CDR3 is TGCGCCAGCAGCCTCAGGACAGGAAAAGACTATGGC.

This clone rates as medium-sized (0.01 to 0.1%). The read terminates 3 residues ahead of where the CDR3 ends, so the germline J gene completes it. The V gene is TRBV6-2 or TRBV6-3, the J gene TRBJ2-4, with 15 bases matching TRBD2. CDR3 size: 17 residues. Germline V CDR1 and CDR2: MNHEY, SVGEGT. V lost 5 bases, J lost 6 bases, and 8 bases stayed unmatched. CDR3 DNA, as far as it was read: TGTGCCAGCAGTCCAGGACTAGCGGGAGGGCCTGGAAACATT. Protein product: CASSPGLAGGPGNI. The whole CDR3 sequence reads CASSPGLAGGPGNIQYF.

This clone showed up just a few times. The read finishes 3 residues shy of the CDR3 end, and the germline J gene is used to complete it. The V gene is TRBV6-2 or TRBV6-3, the J gene TRBJ2-3, with D perhaps matching TRBD2 (5 bases). Trimming cost V 5 bases and J 6 bases, with 12 bases left between them. CDR1 and CDR2 from the germline V gene are MNHEY and SVGEGT. This CDR3 is built from 13 residues. The CDR3 loop is CASSRTAWDTQYF. The part of the CDR3 DNA that was read is TGTGCCAGCAGTCGGACTGCCTGGGATACG.

This clone was picked up many times. The read comes to an end 3 residues before the CDR3 does, leaving the germline J gene to fill in the end. This chain uses TRBV6-2 or TRBV6-3 with TRBJ1-1; no firm D call. CDR1 MNHEY and CDR2 SVGEGT come from the germline V gene. Trimming removed 0 bases at V and 7 bases at J, with 9 bases between. The CDR3 runs to 13 residues. The CDR3 protein is CASSYSSGFEAFF. The covered CDR3 bases are TGTGCCAGCAGTTACTCAAGCGGGTTTGAA.

This clone was seen at least ten times. The CDR3 end lies 3 residues beyond the end of the read and is filled in from the germline J gene. The chain combines TRBV27 with TRBJ2-3; possible D gene TRBD2, 6 bases. The V gene's germline CDR1 is MNHEY and CDR2 SMNVEV (reference sequence). The CDR3 has 11 residues. Trimming shortened V by 5 bases and J by 8 bases, and 8 bases separated the two germline ends. This CDR3 is CASSIGGTQYF. The covered CDR3 bases are TGTGCCAGCAGTATCGGGGGTACG.

This clone has ten or more counts. The read halts 3 residues ahead of the CDR3 end, with the missing end drawn from the germline J gene. The rearrangement joins TRBV7-8 to TRBJ2-5, with 7 bases lining up with TRBD2. This CDR3 has 16 residues. Trimming took 0 bases from V and 4 from J; bases not matched to a gene: 8. The germline gives CDR1 SGHVS, CDR2 FQNEAQ. The CDR3 loop is CASSLATLGGAETQYF. CDR3 bases read: TGTGCCAGCAGCTTAGCCACCCTGGGAGGGGCAGAGACC.

The sample holds many counts of this clone. Read sequence stops 3 residues before the CDR3 end, and the germline J gene provides the missing end. This chain links TRBV20-1 with TRBJ1-2; TRBD1 matches 10 bases. The CDR3 is 14 residues long. The V gene's germline CDR1 is DFQATT and CDR2 SNEGSKA (reference sequence). The CDR3 sequence is CSAGKRDRGYRYTF. The CDR3 bases that were read are TGCAGTGCCGGCAAGCGGGACAGGGGTTATCGT.

A note on this clone: The read stops 3 residues short of the end of the CDR3; the missing end is completed from the germline J gene. The chain combines TRBV19 with TRBJ1-5; the D gene is possibly TRBD1 (5 bases). Per the germline V gene, CDR1 is LNHDA and CDR2 is SQIVND (reference sequence). V lost 5 bases, J lost 1 base, and 12 bases lay in between. This CDR3 has 15 amino acids. The CDR3 bases that were read are TGTGCCAGTAGTGTCGAGGGGTCCAGCAATCAGCCC. Amino acids: CASSVEGSSNQP. The entire CDR3 protein reads CASSVEGSSNQPQHF.

This clone has a count of ten or more. The CDR3 is cut off 3 residues early in the read; its end comes from the germline J gene. V and J are TRBV18 and TRBJ1-2; a weak D match, TRBD1 (6 bases). This CDR3 has 13 amino acids. The germline V gene encodes CDR1 KGHSH and CDR2 LQKENI. Deletions cut 3 bases from V and 5 bases from J, with 10 bases between. CDR3 sequence reads: CASSPRQDYGYTF. CDR3 bases read: TGTGCCAGCTCACCCAGACAGGATTATGGC. The variable domain in full, with the rest retrieved from reference TRBV18 and TRBJ1-2, is NAGVMQNPRHLVRRRGQEARLRCSPMKGHSHVYWYRQLPEEGLKFMVYLQKENIIDESGMPKERFSAEFPKEGPSILRIQQVVRGDSAAYFCASSPRQDYGYTFGSGTRLTVV.